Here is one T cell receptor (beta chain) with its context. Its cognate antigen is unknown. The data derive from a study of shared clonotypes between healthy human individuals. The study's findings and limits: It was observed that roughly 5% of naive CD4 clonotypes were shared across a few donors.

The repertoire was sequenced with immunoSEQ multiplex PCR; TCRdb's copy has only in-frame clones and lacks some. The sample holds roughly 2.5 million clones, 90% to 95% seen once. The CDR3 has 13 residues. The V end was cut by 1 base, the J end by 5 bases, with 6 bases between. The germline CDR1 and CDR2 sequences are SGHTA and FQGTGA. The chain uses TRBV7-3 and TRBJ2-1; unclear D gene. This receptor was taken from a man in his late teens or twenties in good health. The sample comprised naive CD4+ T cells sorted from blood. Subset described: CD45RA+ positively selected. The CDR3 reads CASSLKANNEQFF. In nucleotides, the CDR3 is TGTGCCAGCAGCTTAAAGGCTAACAATGAGCAGTTCTTC.